This T cell receptor beta chain was observed in a study of blood T cell repertoires in COVID-19. Germline assignment: CDR1 SNHLY and CDR2 FYNNEI. This CDR3 comprises 15 residues. Germline trimming cut 5 bases from V and 8 bases from J; bases unmatched to any gene: 13. Libraries were prepared by immunoSEQ multiplex PCR; TCRdb keeps only in-frame clonotypes and omits some of them. The sample yields about 480,000 clones, about 85% seen once. The chain recombines TRBV2 with TRBJ1-2; TRBD1 agrees at 8 bases. Source material: PBMCs or T cells enriched from blood (not recorded which). This receptor was obtained from a woman aged 18-29 years with acute COVID-19. The CDR3 loop reads CASSTQGGDYVGYTF. In nucleotides, the CDR3 is TGTGCCAGCAGTACACAGGGGGGGGACTATGTAGGCTACACCTTC.